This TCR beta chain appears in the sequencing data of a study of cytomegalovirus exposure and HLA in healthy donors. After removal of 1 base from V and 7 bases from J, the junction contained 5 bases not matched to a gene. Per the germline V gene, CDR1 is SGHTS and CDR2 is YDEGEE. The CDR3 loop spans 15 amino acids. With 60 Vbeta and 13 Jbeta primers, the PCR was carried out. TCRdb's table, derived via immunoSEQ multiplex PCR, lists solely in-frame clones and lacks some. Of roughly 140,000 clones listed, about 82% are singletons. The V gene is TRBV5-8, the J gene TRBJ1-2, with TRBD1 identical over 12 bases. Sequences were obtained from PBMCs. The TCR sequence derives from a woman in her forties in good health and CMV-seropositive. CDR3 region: CASSLSGTGGGGYTF. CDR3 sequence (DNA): TGTGCCAGCAGCTTGTCTGGGACAGGGGGCGGTGGCTACACCTTC.